Sequencing of this T cell receptor (beta chain) was carried out in a study of CD8 T cells in Susac syndrome. When the RNA was reverse transcribed, random hexamers were used with an input of roughly 0.5 to 1 ug. With immunoSEQ multiplex PCR, TCR beta CDR3 was amplified across 54 Vbeta and 13 Jbeta. From the immunoSEQ multiplex PCR reads, TCRdb called clonotypes with MiXCR, one entry per CDR3 protein. Among some 65,000 distinct CDR3 sequences, about 94% were seen once, and the ten largest hold about 0.6%. CD8+ and CD4+ T cells from blood underwent TCR beta sequencing, which was carried out in a high-throughput format. The CDR3 length is 14 residues. V gave up 6 bases and J gave up 0 bases, with 6 bases separating them. The germline gives CDR1 MNHEY, CDR2 SVGEGT.

The source material was CD8+ T cells from PBMCs. The sequence was collected from a human donor with multiple sclerosis. J is TRBJ2-6 and V is TRBV6-2 or TRBV6-3; unclear D gene. In DNA, the CDR3 is TGTGCCAGCAGCGCTGCCTCTGGGGCCAACGTCCTGACTTTC. Residues: CASSAASGANVLTF.